This T cell receptor beta chain was documented in a study of T cell responses to AZD1222 COVID-19 vaccine. Study information: Samples with a second dose at about 4 or about 12 weeks were pooled together.

The germline CDR1 and CDR2 sequences are SGHDN and FVKESK. V was cut by 7 bases and J by 7 bases, with 14 bases left in between. The CDR3 length is 14 residues. This clone was observed a single time. Method: immunoSEQ multiplex PCR; TCRdb's copy keeps in-frame clones and lacks some. The table shows some 150,000 clones, with 89% occurring only once. The material was peripheral blood, obtained on day 0 of AZD1222 vaccination. This chain joins TRBV14 and TRBJ1-6, with unresolved D. This sequence was found in an adult in good health. CDR3 DNA: TGTGCCAGCAACCTCCGGGCCCGAAATTCACCCCTCCACTTT. Translating gives CASNLRARNSPLHF.